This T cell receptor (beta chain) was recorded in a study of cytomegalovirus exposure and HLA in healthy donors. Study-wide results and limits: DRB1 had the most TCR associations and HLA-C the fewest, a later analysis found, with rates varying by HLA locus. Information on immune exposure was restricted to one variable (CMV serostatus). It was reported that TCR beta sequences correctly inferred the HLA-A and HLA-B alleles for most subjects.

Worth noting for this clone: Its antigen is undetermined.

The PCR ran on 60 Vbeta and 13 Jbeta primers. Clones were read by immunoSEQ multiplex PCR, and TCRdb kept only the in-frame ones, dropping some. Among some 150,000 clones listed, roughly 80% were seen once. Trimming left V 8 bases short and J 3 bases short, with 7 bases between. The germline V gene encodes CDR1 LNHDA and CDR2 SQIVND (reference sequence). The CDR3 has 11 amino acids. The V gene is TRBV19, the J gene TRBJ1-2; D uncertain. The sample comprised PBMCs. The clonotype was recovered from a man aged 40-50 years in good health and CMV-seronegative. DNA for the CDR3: TGTGCCAGTGCCGCGGACTATGGCTACACCTTC. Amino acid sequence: CASAADYGYTF.